This TCR beta chain was sequenced during a study of blood T cell repertoires in COVID-19. The protocol was immunoSEQ multiplex PCR, while the TCRdb copy is restricted to in-frame clones and leaves out a portion. The sample includes approximately 150,000 clones, about 79% of them seen just once. V shed 3 bases, J shed 6 bases, and the junction held 6 bases outside the gene matches. This CDR3 has 14 amino acids. Per the germline V gene, CDR1 is KGHSH and CDR2 is LQKENI. The gene calls are TRBV18 and TRBJ1-2, with 8 bases fitting TRBD1. This TCR derives from a man aged 50 or older who had recovered from COVID-19. What was sequenced was PBMCs or T cells enriched from blood (not recorded which). CDR3 region: CASSPLGQVDGYTF. CDR3 DNA: TGTGCCAGCTCACCTCTGGGACAGGTTGATGGCTACACCTTC. Drawing the rest from reference TRBV18 and TRBJ1-2, the complete variable domain is NAGVMQNPRHLVRRRGQEARLRCSPMKGHSHVYWYRQLPEEGLKFMVYLQKENIIDESGMPKERFSAEFPKEGPSILRIQQVVRGDSAAYFCASSPLGQVDGYTFGSGTRLTVV.